This record looks at one T cell receptor (beta chain) sequence and its context. V lost 1 base and J lost 4, with 14 bases in between. Germline lookup yields CDR1 LGHDT and CDR2 YNNKEL (reference sequence). The CDR3 extends over 16 amino acids. The source of the sample is a study of blood T cell repertoires in COVID-19. Study as a whole: The samples span acute and convalescent COVID-19 from the United States, Italy and Spain. From T cells, B-cell-depleted T cells, or PBMCs came the material, which was cDNA or gDNA.

Per the original data handling: Quantification of nucleated cells was approximated via reference gene primer amplification. TCRdb's table, derived via immunoSEQ multiplex PCR, lists solely in-frame clones and lacks some. That table supplies the V and J calls and clone size; D and trimming were determined from the DNA. The profile shows 200,000 to 300,000 clones, about 85% of them singletons. The chain uses TRBV3-1 (or the pseudogene TRBV3-2) and TRBJ2-1; D might be TRBD2 (5 bases). Sequencing was performed on peripheral blood. This TCR was sampled from a man between 60 and 70 years old who had recovered from COVID-19. CDR3: CASSQAGISPYNEQFF. CDR3 DNA sequence: TGTGCCAGCAGCCAAGCCGGGATATCCCCGTACAATGAGCAGTTCTTC.